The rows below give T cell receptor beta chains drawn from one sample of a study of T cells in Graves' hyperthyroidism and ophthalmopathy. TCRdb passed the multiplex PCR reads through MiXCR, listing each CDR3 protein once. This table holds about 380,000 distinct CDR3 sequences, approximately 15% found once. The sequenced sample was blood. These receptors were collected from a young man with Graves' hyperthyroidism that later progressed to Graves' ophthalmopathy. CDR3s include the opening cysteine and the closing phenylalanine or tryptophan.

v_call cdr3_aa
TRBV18 CASSPRDGMDTQYF
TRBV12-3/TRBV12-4 CASSLGPPKGKLFF
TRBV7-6 CASSYRANEQFF
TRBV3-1 CASSLLWTKEQFF
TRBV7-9 CASSFFQGANEQYF
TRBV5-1 CASSLWQGANSEKLFF
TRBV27 CASSRGQPTNTGELFF
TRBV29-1 CSVEGGQHQETQYF
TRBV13 CASSLRGLSHEAFF
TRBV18 CASSHTGTYEQYF
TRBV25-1 CASSVTDRGHEQYF